This T cell receptor (beta chain) comes out of a study of cytomegalovirus exposure and HLA in healthy donors. Regarding the study as a whole: Data from an earlier analysis indicated that most TCR beta V segments were productive either about 87% or about 30% of the time. With DRB1 most and HLA-C fewest, TCR association rates differed between HLA loci in a later analysis.

This clone was counted once. Its antigen is as yet unknown. Primers: 60 Vbeta forward and 13 Jbeta reverse. The data were produced by immunoSEQ multiplex PCR, yet TCRdb's version contains in-frame clones alone and is incomplete. The sample contains 60,000 to 85,000 clones, approximately 82% of which appear only once. CDR1 MNHEY and CDR2 SMNVEV come from the germline V gene (reference sequence). Trimming shortened V by 2 bases and J by 5 bases, and 9 bases separated the two germline ends. There are 13 residues in the CDR3. Source material: PBMCs. This TCR derives from a man aged 70 or older in good health and CMV-seropositive. The chain has TRBV27 and TRBJ1-1; unclear D gene. In DNA form, the CDR3 reads TGTGCCAGCAGTTTAAACCTCGGGACTGAAGCTTTCTTT. It codes for CASSLNLGTEAFF.